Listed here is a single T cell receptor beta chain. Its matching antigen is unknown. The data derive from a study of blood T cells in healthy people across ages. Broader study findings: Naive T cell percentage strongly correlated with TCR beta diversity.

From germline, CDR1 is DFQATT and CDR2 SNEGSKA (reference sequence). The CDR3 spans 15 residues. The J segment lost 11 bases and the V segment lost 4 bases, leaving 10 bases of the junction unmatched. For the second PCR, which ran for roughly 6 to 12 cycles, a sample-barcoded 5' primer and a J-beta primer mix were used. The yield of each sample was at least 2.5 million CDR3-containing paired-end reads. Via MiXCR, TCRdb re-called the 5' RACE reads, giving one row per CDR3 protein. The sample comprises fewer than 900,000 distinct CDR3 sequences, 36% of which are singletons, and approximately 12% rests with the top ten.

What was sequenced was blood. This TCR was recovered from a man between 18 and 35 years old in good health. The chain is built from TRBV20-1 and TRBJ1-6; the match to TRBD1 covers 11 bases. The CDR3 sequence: CSATPTGTGGTPLHF. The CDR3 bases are TGCAGTGCTACACCTACCGGGACAGGGGGGACACCCCTCCACTTT.